This note documents a single TCR beta chain sequence. This specimen belongs to a study of blood T cell repertoires in COVID-19. The overall study: Sites in the United States, Italy and Spain provided acute and convalescent COVID-19 samples. PBMCs, B-cell-depleted T cells, or T cells provided the cDNA or gDNA that made up the material.

In the authors' methods: Cell counts per sample came from amplifying reference gene primers. Sequenced by immunoSEQ multiplex PCR; TCRdb stores in-frame clones only, minus some. V and J calls and clone size follow that table, whereas D and trimming were derived from the DNA. Seen here are 150,000 or so clones, over 65% observed once, and the top ten hold approximately 5%. V lost 0 bases, J lost 6 bases, and 6 bases stayed unmatched. The CDR3 is 15 residues long. CDR1 is MNHNY and CDR2 is SVGAGI in the germline V gene (reference sequence). This sequence was found in a woman older than 75 with active or convalescent COVID-19. Sequenced material: peripheral blood. The chain combines TRBV6-6 with TRBJ2-7; 9 positions agree with TRBD1. The CDR3 loop is CASSYSEYRGREQYF. CDR3 nucleotide sequence: TGTGCCAGCAGTTACTCGGAATACAGGGGGCGCGAGCAGTACTTC.